Each of the 15 T cell receptor beta chains below was sequenced from the same sample in a study of T cell clusters in autoimmune cytopenias. Multiplex touch-down PCR amplified TRB using TRB-A and TRB-B pools in one tube. TCRdb reprocessed the multiplex PCR reads and stores each CDR3 protein as one record, lacking DNA. The sample holds about 5,500 distinct CDR3 sequences. TRB amplification used approximately 0.25 ug of peripheral blood genomic DNA. These same data were also listed under a study on T cell repertoires in aging, cancer and after chemotherapy.

Material for sequencing was peripheral blood. Source of these receptors: a human donor in good health.

The chain employs TRBV4-2 and TRBJ2-2; TCRdb selects TRBD2, and the lack of DNA leaves this call unchecked. Per germline, CDR1 LGHNA and CDR2 YNFKEQ. This CDR3 comprises 16 residues. The CDR3 spells CASSQEGLADTGELFF.

This rearrangement joins TRBV7-9 to TRBJ2-5; TCRdb's D call of TRBD1 is untestable without DNA. CDR1 is SEHNR, CDR2 FQNEAQ, per germline (reference sequence). The CDR3 contains 15 residues. The CDR3 region is CASSSHSGVKETQYF.

The chain couples TRBV12-3 or TRBV12-4 to TRBJ1-4. The CDR3 totals 11 residues. CDR3 protein: CASSTDEKLFF.

Considering frequency, this clonotype is medium-sized. The chain has TRBV6-2 or TRBV6-3 and TRBJ2-7; TCRdb proposes TRBD2, but this gene call is untestable without DNA. Germline CDR1 and CDR2: MNHEY and SVGEGT. The CDR3 spans 15 residues. CDR3 amino acids: CASSYPSNNKYEQYF.

The chain joins TRBV12-3 or TRBV12-4 to TRBJ2-2; TCRdb's D call of TRBD1 is untestable without DNA. This CDR3 contains 18 residues. This chain's CDR3 is CASRPTFGTGGDTGELFF.

V usage is TRBV7-9 and J usage is TRBJ2-1; TCRdb calls TRBD1, which cannot be checked without DNA. The CDR3 sequence is 13 residues long. Germline CDR1 is SEHNR and CDR2 is FQNEAQ (reference sequence). The CDR3: CASSLGPFNEQFF.

CDR3 protein: CSGRGDHGYTF. The V call is TRBV20-1, the J call TRBJ1-2; the D call from TCRdb, TRBD1, cannot be confirmed without DNA. CDR1 and CDR2 (germline): DFQATT, SNEGSKA (reference sequence). The CDR3 sequence is 11 residues long.

V gene TRBV6-2 or TRBV6-3 combines with J gene TRBJ2-1; TCRdb's assignment of TRBD1 cannot be checked, as there is no DNA. Germline values: CDR1 MNHEY, CDR2 SVGEGT. The CDR3 is 14 residues long. The CDR3 region is CASSYVRTRGEQFF.

V and J are TRBV11-1 and TRBJ1-2; TCRdb outputs TRBD1, but without DNA this stays unchecked. The length of the CDR3 is 15 residues. Germline CDR1 and CDR2: SGHAT and FQDESV (reference sequence). The CDR3 spells CASSSIRGQGGGYTF.

J is TRBJ1-2 and V is TRBV28; checking the TCRdb D call of TRBD1 is not possible without DNA. This CDR3 region has 14 residues. Germline CDR1 reads MDHEN; CDR2 reads SYDVKM. The CDR3 sequence is CASSLPGGPYGYTF.

The chain combines TRBV5-3 with TRBJ1-2; TCRdb calls TRBD1, which cannot be checked without DNA. TRBV5-3 is treated as an ORF (open reading frame) with a function not yet certain. CDR3 length: 12 amino acids. CDR3: CARSRGDYGYTF.

The chain recombines TRBV20-1 with TRBJ2-1; the TCRdb call, TRBD2, lacks DNA for checking. Germline assignment: CDR1 DFQATT and CDR2 SNEGSKA (reference sequence). The CDR3 loop spans 13 amino acids. The chain's CDR3 is CSAWTSRYNEQFF.

Frequency places this clonotype as medium-sized. This chain joins TRBV18 and TRBJ2-5. From germline, CDR1 is KGHSH and CDR2 LQKENI. CDR3 length: 14 amino acids. The CDR3: CASSPSGLTETQYF.

The CDR3 region is CSAPLLTGASPLHF. The V call is TRBV20-1, the J call TRBJ1-6. The germline gives CDR1 DFQATT, CDR2 SNEGSKA (reference sequence). The CDR3 totals 14 residues.

This clonotype is deemed medium-sized by its frequency. V and J are TRBV6-5 and TRBJ2-2. The CDR3 is 13 residues long. The germline CDR1 and CDR2 sequences are MNHEY and SVGAGI. The CDR3 here is CASSWGNAGELFF.